A selection of T cell receptor beta chains follows, all from one sample in a study of T cell changes during pregnancy in multiple sclerosis. Measured with immunoSEQ multiplex PCR; TCRdb has only the in-frame clones, and not every one. The sample contains around 100,000 clones, 92% of which appear only once. The sequenced sample was peripheral blood, obtained after pregnancy. The receptors derive from a female donor with multiple sclerosis, enrolled in a pregnancy study. Both conserved end residues are part of each CDR3. A D gene is named only where the DNA matches it firmly. Clone size appears in some rows only: once, few, many, or a class for an expanded clone.

>TRBV15|-|-|TRBJ1-1
TGTGCCACCAGCAGAGATCTCGGACAGTCTGAAGCTTTCTTT
CATSRDLGQSEAFF
>TRBV28|-|-|TRBJ2-2
TGTGCCAGCAGTTTACGTGGTGCCGGGGGCACCGGGGAGCTGTTTTTT
CASSLRGAGGTGELFF
>TRBV7-2|-|-|TRBJ2-5
TGTGCCAGCAGCTTCGCTAATGAAGAGACCCAGTACTTC
CASSFANEETQYF
>TRBV18|TRBD1|-|TRBJ1-5
TGTGCCAGCTCACTTGGGACAGGGAATCAGCCCCAGCATTTT
CASSLGTGNQPQHF
>TRBV30|TRBD1|-|TRBJ1-4
TGTGCCTGGTCGACAGGGACTGCAACTAATGAAAAACTGTTTTTT
CAWSTGTATNEKLFF
>TRBV29-1|TRBD2|-|TRBJ2-5
TGCAGCGTTGAAGGGGGAGGGGTAGAGACCCAGTACTTC
CSVEGGGVETQYF
>TRBV4-3|TRBD2|-|TRBJ2-1
TGCGCCAGCAGCCAAGATCTCGGGGGGTTGGAGTTCTTC
CASSQDLGGLEFF
>TRBV27|TRBD2|-|TRBJ2-2
TGTGCCAGCAGTTTTGAGGGCGGGAGGAGGAACACCGGGGAGCTGTTTTTT
CASSFEGGRRNTGELFF
>TRBV5-1|TRBD1|once|TRBJ2-1
TGCGCCAGCAGCTTGCGGGACGGGACAGGGGCCCAATTTATCTACAATGAGCAGTTCTTC
CASSLRDGTGAQFIYNEQFF
>TRBV7-3|TRBD2|-|TRBJ2-1
TGTGCCAGCAGCTTAGGGGGAGCGGGAGGGGGAAATGAGCAGTTCTTC
CASSLGGAGGGNEQFF
>TRBV18|TRBD1|-|TRBJ2-3
TGTGCCAGCTCACCGCGGACAGGCCGACGCACAGATACGCAGTATTTT
CASSPRTGRRTDTQYF